This T cell receptor beta chain was obtained from a study of control samples from healthy donors and cancer patients. The CDR3 has 13 amino acids. Trimming left V 0 bases short and J 8 bases short, with 10 bases between. Germline loops: CDR1 MNHNY, CDR2 SVGAGI (reference sequence). The table came from immunoSEQ multiplex PCR; TCRdb's copy has only in-frame clones and leaves some out. The top ten clones hold less than 6% of a sample with just over 80,000 clones, around nine tenths of them seen once. The source material was blood. This sequence originates from a middle-aged man in good health. The V and J genes are TRBV6-6 and TRBJ1-1, with D uncertain. CDR3 DNA: TGTGCCAGCAGTTACTCGGCAGGAACGGAAGCTTTCTTT. This translates into CASSYSAGTEAFF.